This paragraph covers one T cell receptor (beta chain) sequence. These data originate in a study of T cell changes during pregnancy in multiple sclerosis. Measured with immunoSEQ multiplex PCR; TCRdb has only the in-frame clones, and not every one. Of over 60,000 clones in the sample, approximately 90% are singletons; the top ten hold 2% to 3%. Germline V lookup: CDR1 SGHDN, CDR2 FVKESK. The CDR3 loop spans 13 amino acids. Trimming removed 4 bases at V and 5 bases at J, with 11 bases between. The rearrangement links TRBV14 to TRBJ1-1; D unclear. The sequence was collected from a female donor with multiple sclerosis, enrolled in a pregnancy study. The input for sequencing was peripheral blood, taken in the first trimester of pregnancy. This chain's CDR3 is CASSREFRTEAFF. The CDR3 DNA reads TGTGCCAGCAGCCGAGAATTCAGGACTGAAGCTTTCTTT.